The rows below give T cell receptor beta chains drawn from one sample of a study of T cell repertoires in cytomegalovirus infection. Which antigens these TCRs recognize remains unknown. TCRdb analysed the reads with MiXCR anew, one entry per CDR3 protein. The data hold around 71,000 distinct CDR3 sequences, with 35% to 50% observed a single time. The starting material was CD8+ T cells from cultured PBMCs, obtained from culture after CMV antigen stimulation. All receptors come from a human donor in good health (CMV status not recorded). Some clones in this sample may be carry-over from other donors' samples. Both conserved end residues are part of each CDR3. The D gene is left open where the match is weak. For some rows the clone size is stated as once, few or many, or as a class when expanded; others skip it.

d_call clone_size cdr3_length j_call v_call cdr3_nt cdr3_aa
- few 12 TRBJ1-6 TRBV5-6 TGTGCCAGCGCATCCTATAATTCACCCCTCCACTTT CASASYNSPLHF
- - 11 TRBJ2-1 TRBV6-1 TGTGCCAGCAGTGGCAACAATGAGCAGTTCTTC CASSGNNEQFF
TRBD2 many 18 TRBJ2-1 TRBV7-2 TGTGCCAGCTCCGACAGGACTAGCTATAAATACTCCTACAATGAGCAGTTCTTC CASSDRTSYKYSYNEQFF
- few 15 TRBJ2-7 TRBV7-2 TGTGCCAGCAGCTTAGATCTTGGCAGAACCTACGAGCAGTACTTC CASSLDLGRTYEQYF
TRBD2 - 14 TRBJ2-1 TRBV7-6 TGTGCCAGCAGCCAAGCGGGGGGTTACAATGAGCAGTTCTTC CASSQAGGYNEQFF
- - 14 TRBJ2-7 TRBV19 TGTGCCAGTAGTATCACCGATGTCTCCTACGAGCAGTACTTC CASSITDVSYEQYF
- - 14 TRBJ2-7 TRBV7-6 TGTGCCAGCAGCTTAATGGGGGCGCGTTACGAGCAGTACTTC CASSLMGARYEQYF
- few 15 TRBJ1-6 TRBV4-1 TGCGCCAGCAGCCAAGAGGCCGGAGATAATTCACCCCTCCACTTT CASSQEAGDNSPLHF
- few 12 TRBJ2-2 TRBV7-6 TGTGCCAGCAGCGGGGCCACCGGGGAGCTGTTTTTT CASSGATGELFF
- many 15 TRBJ2-5 TRBV6-2/TRBV6-3 TGTGCCAGCAGTCCACTCCTGGGGGATCAAGAGACCCAGTACTTC CASSPLLGDQETQYF
TRBD1 - 14 TRBJ2-2 TRBV4-1 TGCGCCAGCAAGGGGGACAGGGTCACCGGGGAGCTGTTTTTT CASKGDRVTGELFF
- - 13 TRBJ1-2 TRBV19 TGTGCCAGTAGTACCAACAGGGTGCGGGGCTACACCTTC CASSTNRVRGYTF
TRBD1 - 20 TRBJ2-3 TRBV4-1 TGCGCCAGCAGCCAAGATTTTCGATGGGGTCAGACAGGGGCTTCAGATACGCAGTATTTT CASSQDFRWGQTGASDTQYF
- few 16 TRBJ2-7 TRBV28 TGTGCCAGCAGTTTCCCCCCCGAGGGTGTTATCCGCGAGCAGTACTTC CASSFPPEGVIREQYF
- - 13 TRBJ1-2 TRBV28 TGTGCCAGCAGTTTCCGAGGGGGATATGGCTACACCTTC CASSFRGGYGYTF
TRBD2 few 15 TRBJ2-7 TRBV4-1 TGCGCCAGCAGCCTAACAACTAGCGGGGCCTACGAGCAGTACTTC CASSLTTSGAYEQYF
- - 15 TRBJ2-5 TRBV7-2 TGTGCCAGCAGCTCGGGCCCTGACTTCGGGGAGACCCAGTACTTC CASSSGPDFGETQYF
- - 15 TRBJ2-7 TRBV20-1 TGCAGTGCTAGAGATTTTTCCGGGGGCTCCTACGAGCAGTACTTC CSARDFSGGSYEQYF
- once 14 TRBJ1-3 TRBV4-1 TGTGCCAGCAGCCAGCGAGCCTCTGGAAACACCATATATTTT CASSQRASGNTIYF
TRBD1 - 14 TRBJ1-6 TRBV19 TGTGCCAGTAGTATCGGACAGGGAAATTCACCCCTCCACTTT CASSIGQGNSPLHF
TRBD1 few 19 TRBJ1-1 TRBV20-1 TGCAGTGCTAGAGGCTTTCTTATAGGACAGGGATCTCTTAACACTGAAGCTTTCTTT CSARGFLIGQGSLNTEAFF
- few 15 TRBJ2-5 TRBV7-9 TGTGCCAGCAGCTCCCTGGACCAAGACACAGAGACCCAGTACTTC CASSSLDQDTETQYF
- - 18 TRBJ1-6 TRBV4-1 TGCGCCAGCAGCCAAGAATCCCTTGTTGAGGACAGCATTTCACCCCTCCACTTT CASSQESLVEDSISPLHF
- - 15 TRBJ1-5 TRBV7-2 TGTGCCAGCAGCTCCTCAGTGTATTACGGTCAGCCCCAGCATTTT CASSSSVYYGQPQHF
- few 13 TRBJ2-1 TRBV2 TGTGCCAGCGGGGGGGCGAGATACAATGAGCAGTTCTTC CASGGARYNEQFF
TRBD1 few 14 TRBJ1-2 TRBV7-2 TGTGCCAGCAGCGTACCCGGGACAGGCTATGGCTACACCTTC CASSVPGTGYGYTF
- - 15 TRBJ1-6 TRBV6-1 TGTGCCAGCAGCGGGCTGGGAGTATATAATTCACCCCTCCACTTT CASSGLGVYNSPLHF
- - 11 TRBJ2-7 TRBV6-1 TGTGCCACCGGTGAGGACTACGAGCAGTACTTC CATGEDYEQYF
- once 13 TRBJ2-3 TRBV4-1 TGCGCCAGCAGCCAAGCCGAGGGTCGTCAGCAGTATTTT CASSQAEGRQQYF
- - 15 TRBJ2-7 TRBV19 TGTGCCAGTAGTTCGGGACTCCGAGGCTCCTACGAGCAGTACTTC CASSSGLRGSYEQYF
TRBD1 many 16 TRBJ1-1 TRBV15 TGTGCCACCAGCAGACAGGGCAGGGGGTTGAACACTGAAGCTTTCTTT CATSRQGRGLNTEAFF
- few 15 TRBJ2-3 TRBV7-6 TGTGCCAGCAGCGTCGGAGGGGGGCGCACAGATACGCAGTATTTT CASSVGGGRTDTQYF
- - 16 TRBJ2-3 TRBV11-2 TGTGCCAGCAGCTTCGCCGGGCGTCCTAGCACAGATACGCAGTATTTT CASSFAGRPSTDTQYF
TRBD2 - 16 TRBJ2-3 TRBV5-1 TGCGCCAGCAGCTTGTCTAGCGGGGGCGTCGGCGATACGCAGTATTTT CASSLSSGGVGDTQYF
- few 14 TRBJ1-5 TRBV7-8 TGTGCCAGCAGCCAAGGACAGTCCTATCAGCCCCAGCATTTT CASSQGQSYQPQHF
- many 18 TRBJ2-6 TRBV11-2 TGTGCCAGCAGCTTAGTTCCAGGAATATACTCTGGGGCCAACGTCCTGACTTTC CASSLVPGIYSGANVLTF
- - 14 TRBJ2-2 TRBV12-3/TRBV12-4 TGTGCCAGCAGGTTCCTGACGAACACCGGGGAGCTGTTTTTT CASRFLTNTGELFF
- - 15 TRBJ1-4 TRBV11-2 TGTGCCAGCAGCTTAGCAGGGGCAACTAATGAAAAACTGTTTTTT CASSLAGATNEKLFF
- - 14 TRBJ2-7 TRBV27 TGTGCCAGCAGTTTAGCCGGGACCTCCTACGAGCAGTACTTC CASSLAGTSYEQYF
- - 20 TRBJ2-6 TRBV6-1 TGTGCCAGCAGTGAAGCCTTTATTTTAGGTGGGAGCTCTGGGGCCAACGTCCTGACTTTC CASSEAFILGGSSGANVLTF
- few 14 TRBJ2-7 TRBV6-5 TGTGCCAGCAGTTACGTCCGGGGGCGGTACGAGCAGTACTTC CASSYVRGRYEQYF
TRBD1 - 20 TRBJ1-4 TRBV7-8 TGTGCCAGCAGCTTAGCGTGGATTTGGACAGGGGACCCAACTAATGAAAAACTGTTTTTT CASSLAWIWTGDPTNEKLFF
TRBD1 - 14 TRBJ1-6 TRBV6-1 TGTGCCAGCAGCGAGGGACAGGGGGTATCACCCCTCCACTTT CASSEGQGVSPLHF
- many 16 TRBJ1-5 TRBV7-2 TGTGCCAGCAGCTTGGACCCTCGGGGGGTCAATCAGCCCCAGCATTTT CASSLDPRGVNQPQHF
TRBD2 few 18 TRBJ2-3 TRBV7-2 TGTGCCAGCAGCCAGGGACTAGCGGGGGGGCTTAGCACAGATACGCAGTATTTT CASSQGLAGGLSTDTQYF
- few 14 TRBJ2-7 TRBV28 TGTGCCAGCAGTCCCCAGACAGAAGACTACGAGCAGTACTTC CASSPQTEDYEQYF
- many 16 TRBJ2-5 TRBV6-5 TGTGCCAGCAGTTACGGGACAACTCCTGCTCAAGAGACCCAGTACTTC CASSYGTTPAQETQYF
- many 15 TRBJ1-1 TRBV6-2/TRBV6-3 TGTGCCAGCAGTGACGGACTCGATTTGAACACTGAAGCTTTCTTT CASSDGLDLNTEAFF
- - 15 TRBJ2-5 TRBV7-6 TGTGCCAGCAGCTCCTTTTTCGGGGAACAAGAGACCCAGTACTTC CASSSFFGEQETQYF
- - 14 TRBJ2-7 TRBV28 TGTGCCAGCAGGACACAGTGGGGCCGCTACGAGCAGTACTTC CASRTQWGRYEQYF
TRBD2 - 15 TRBJ2-1 TRBV12-3/TRBV12-4 TGTGCCAGCAGTTTTTGGGGGGGCTCCTACAATGAGCAGTTCTTC CASSFWGGSYNEQFF
- - 16 TRBJ1-2 TRBV10-3 TGTGCCATCAGTGACCCCGGGGGCCACCTTAGCTATGGCTACACCTTC CAISDPGGHLSYGYTF
- few 12 TRBJ1-5 TRBV7-9 TGTGCCAGCAGCCAAGAGGGGCAGCCCCAGCATTTT CASSQEGQPQHF